The TCR beta chain under discussion was sequenced for a study of T cell responses to AZD1222 COVID-19 vaccine. Remarks on this clone: The antigen is undetermined.

Profiled with immunoSEQ multiplex PCR; TCRdb holds only in-frame clones, not every one. The sample lists 150,000 or so clones, approximately 90% occurring once. Germline V gene data show CDR1 as MDHEN and CDR2 as SYDVKM. After removal of 5 bases from V and 0 bases from J, the junction contained 8 bases not matched to a gene. The CDR3 contains 17 residues. Study results and limitations: Mostly white British, mostly female donors; authors suggested clonal diversity may be underestimated. Reportedly, nearly half the spike-specific TCRs target unmutated variant regions. Dominant CD4 TCR responses targeted spike regions 160-218 and 743-854.

The study pooled second doses at about 4 or about 12 weeks. The specimen was peripheral blood, collected 28 days after the second AZD1222 dose. This clonotype originated in an adult who received the AZD1222 COVID-19 vaccine. The V call is TRBV28, the J call TRBJ2-4; TRBD2 matches 9 bases. CDR3 amino acids: CASSPPTSGLAKNIQYF. The CDR3 nucleotides are TGTGCCAGCAGTCCGCCGACTAGCGGACTAGCCAAAAACATTCAGTACTTC.